Following are 13 T cell receptor beta chains from one sample sequenced in a study of blood T cells in healthy people across ages. Next came a second PCR, run for about 7 to 11 cycles, which used a sample-barcoded 5' primer along with a J-beta primer mix. In TCRdb, the 5' RACE reads were re-called with MiXCR into one record per CDR3 protein. There are roughly 1,700,000 distinct CDR3 sequences in the sample; 28% occur only once, and more than 6% lies in the top ten. Sequences were obtained from blood. All receptors derive from a woman in her thirties in good health.

This clonotype was found a few times. Written as DNA, the CDR3 is TGTGCCACCAGTGATCCCCGGACAGGGGGCACTGAGCAGTTCTTC. It encodes CATSDPRTGGTEQFF. The chain links TRBV24-1 to TRBJ2-1; 11 nucleotides align to TRBD1. J was trimmed by 9 bases and V by 3 bases; bases with no gene match: 6. CDR1 and CDR2 (germline): KGHDR, SFDVKD. This CDR3 has 15 residues.

This clonotype was seen only a few times. The chain employs TRBV2 and TRBJ1-2; 7 nucleotides agree with TRBD1. CDR3 length: 13 residues. Germline trimming cut 4 bases from V and 8 bases from J; bases unmatched to any gene: 7. Germline loops: CDR1 SNHLY, CDR2 FYNNEI. The CDR3 is CASSGTGQEGYTF. The CDR3 DNA is TGTGCCAGCAGTGGGACAGGACAGGAAGGCTACACCTTC.

This clonotype was detected ten times or more. The chain combines TRBV5-4 with TRBJ2-1, with 7 bases aligning to TRBD1. The J segment lost 2 bases and the V segment lost 2 bases, leaving 4 bases of the junction unmatched. Germline CDR1 reads SGHNT; CDR2 reads YYREEE (reference sequence). The CDR3 runs 15 residues. CDR3 residues: CASSFPGQPYNEQFF. The CDR3 coding sequence is TGTGCCAGCAGCTTTCCGGGACAGCCCTACAATGAGCAGTTCTTC.

This chain joins TRBV20-1 and TRBJ1-4; D is undetermined. The V gene's germline CDR1 is DFQATT and CDR2 SNEGSKA (reference sequence). V was pared by 7 bases and J by 5 bases, with 11 bases between. This CDR3 is built from 12 residues. The CDR3 DNA sequence: TGCAGTGTCGACACCAGAAATGAAAAACTGTTTTTT. The encoded protein is CSVDTRNEKLFF.

This clonotype appeared a few times. This chain joins TRBV5-1 and TRBJ2-7, with D unclear. The germline V gene encodes CDR1 SGHRS and CDR2 YFSETQ. The ends were cut back, 1 base at V and 6 bases at J, with 11 bases in the middle. The CDR3 length is 13 residues. The CDR3: CASSLFQSSEQYF. The CDR3 region has the DNA TGCGCCAGCAGCTTGTTTCAGAGCTCCGAGCAGTACTTC.

This chain connects TRBV3-1 to TRBJ2-6; no reliable D call. CDR3 size: 20 residues. Looked up from germline, CDR1 is LGHDT and CDR2 is YNNKEL (reference sequence). Trimming shortened V by 2 bases and J by 2 bases, and 22 bases separated the two germline ends. DNA for the CDR3: TGTGCCAGCAGCCAACGCCATTTCCGAGCCAAGGCCCCTGGGGCCAACGTCCTGACTTTC. This translates into CASSQRHFRAKAPGANVLTF.

This clonotype was found a few times. The chain combines TRBV12-5 with TRBJ2-1; D is perhaps TRBD1 or TRBD2 (5 bases each). Trimming removed 2 bases from V and 2 bases from J, with 13 bases in between. CDR3 size: 16 residues. The germline gives CDR1 LGHNT, CDR2 FRNRAP. The chain's CDR3 is CASGLMRGLTYNEQFF. CDR3 sequence (DNA): TGTGCTAGTGGTTTGATGAGGGGCCTCACCTACAATGAGCAGTTCTTC.

This clonotype was picked up many times. The V gene is TRBV29-1, the J gene TRBJ2-1, with 8 positions matching TRBD1. Looked up from germline, CDR1 is SQVTM and CDR2 is ANQGSEA. Germline trimming cut 7 bases from V and 9 bases from J; bases unmatched to any gene: 11. The CDR3 has 13 amino acids. Here the CDR3 reads CSALGQEALEQFF. The CDR3 DNA sequence: TGCAGCGCCCTGGGACAGGAGGCTCTTGAGCAGTTCTTC.

The J gene is TRBJ1-5, the V gene TRBV6-6, with TRBD1 matching 7 bases. The CDR3 runs 15 residues. Germline CDR1 is MNHNY and CDR2 is SVGAGI (reference sequence). J was trimmed by 5 bases and V by 7 bases; bases with no gene match: 11. The DNA for the CDR3 is TGTGCCAGCACGGATAGGCGGGACAGTCATCAGCCCCAGCATTTT. This codes for CASTDRRDSHQPQHF.

The chain joins TRBV5-1 to TRBJ2-5, with 8 bases identical to TRBD2. V shed 4 bases, J shed 11 bases, and the junction held 13 bases outside the gene matches. Germline V CDR1 and CDR2: SGHRS, YFSETQ. The CDR3 has 14 amino acids. CDR3 in amino acids: CASSPGTRAGEQYF. CDR3 in DNA: TGCGCCAGCAGCCCGGGGACTAGAGCTGGGGAGCAGTACTTC.

This clonotype was counted only a few times. The chain employs TRBV5-1 and TRBJ2-3; 7 bases are shared with TRBD1. V dropped 5 bases and J dropped 4; count of bases not matched to a gene: 7. Germline V lookup: CDR1 SGHRS, CDR2 YFSETQ. The CDR3 is made up of 14 amino acids. CDR3 loop: CASRGTEGPDTQYF. The CDR3 nucleotides read TGCGCCAGCAGAGGGACAGAAGGGCCAGATACGCAGTATTTT.

Concerning this clonotype itself: The junction does not match germline at one end; this may be a read error. J is TRBJ1-1 and V is TRBV11-2; D not resolved. Looked up from germline, CDR1 is SGHAT and CDR2 is FQNNGV. This CDR3 region has 14 residues. The CDR3 here is CASSLDTVNTESFF. In DNA, the CDR3 is TGTGCCAGCAGCTTAGATACAGTGAACACTGAATCTTTCTTT.

This clonotype has just a few counts. A read error may explain this, as a much larger clone is one base away. The chain couples TRBV6-6 to TRBJ2-1; a possible D gene is TRBD1 (5 bases). The CDR3 spans 12 residues. Looked up from germline, CDR1 is MNHNY and CDR2 is SVGAGI (reference sequence). V was shortened by 4 bases and J by 7 bases, with 8 bases between the two germline ends. CDR3 protein: CASSCSGNEQFF. The DNA for the CDR3 is TGTGCCAGCAGTTGCTCAGGGAATGAGCAGTTCTTC.